This T cell receptor (beta chain) was obtained from a study of metastatic and nonmetastatic thyroid tumors. General study results and limits: A significant increase in TCR beta diversity was reportedly seen in malignant thyroid tumors relative to benign nodules, in blood and tumor.

TCRdb re-called the PCR reads via MiXCR. This sample has approximately 44,000 clones, with around 28% found just once. Among the patients, none had received any treatment before thyroid surgery. Trimming cost V 2 bases and J 7 bases, with 7 bases left between them. The CDR3 consists of 12 residues. CDR1 and CDR2 (germline): SGHDT, YYEEEE. A word on this clone: Its antigen is currently unknown.

The sample consisted of blood. The chain combines TRBV5-6 with TRBJ2-1; D remains unclear. The TCR originated in a male donor with papillary thyroid cancer or a benign thyroid nodule (not recorded which). Some clones in this sample may be carry-over from other donors' samples. The CDR3, as DNA: TGTGCCAGCAGCTTTAGTCGAAATGAGCAGTTCTTC. This gives the protein CASSFSRNEQFF. The variable domain in full, with the rest retrieved from reference TRBV5-6 and TRBJ2-1, is DAGVTQSPTHLIKTRGQQVTLRCSPKSGHDTVSWYQQALGQGPQFIFQYYEEEERQRGNFPDRFSGHQFPNYSSELNVNALLLGDSALYLCASSFSRNEQFFGPGTRLTVL.